This T cell receptor beta chain came from a study of blood T cells in healthy people across ages. Study at large: Template switching recovered approximately one barcoded beta molecule for every two T cells.

Note on this clonotype: Its antigen is undetermined.

This CDR3 comprises 15 residues. Germline loops: CDR1 LGHNA, CDR2 YSLEER. V shed 1 base and J 5 bases; nucleotides not matched to a gene: 7. General study points: A roughly linear fall in TCR beta diversity per million T cells was seen with increasing age. Donors of long life had a larger count of naive CD4+ cells and greater diversity than aged donors.

A sample-barcoded 5' primer and a J-beta primer mix were used in a second PCR of about 6 to 11 cycles. Every cDNA molecule bore a tag from a template-switch adaptor containing 12 random nucleotides. TCRdb independently ran MiXCR on the 5' RACE reads; one entry per CDR3 protein. The table lists around 790,000 distinct CDR3 sequences, approximately 44% of them singletons. The chain carries TRBV4-3 and TRBJ2-5; 7 bases match TRBD1. The sequence came from a man in his 60s in good health. Input material: blood. The CDR3 DNA sequence: TGCGCCAGCAGCCAAGGGGGACAGCCTCAGGAGACCCAGTACTTC. Protein product: CASSQGGQPQETQYF.